Below, 9 T cell receptor beta chains from the same sample are listed, as sequenced in a study of T cells in Graves' hyperthyroidism and ophthalmopathy. The CDR3 regions of TCR beta were amplified from RNA transcripts. The HTBI primer set was used in a first-round RT-PCR of the TCR CDR3. MiXCR was run by TCRdb on the multiplex PCR reads, yielding one entry per CDR3 protein. In the table there are around 340,000 distinct CDR3 sequences, roughly 20% of which are singletons. Sequencing used blood. The receptors originated from a woman aged 50 to 65 with Graves' hyperthyroidism.

This clonotype appeared a few times. This rearrangement joins TRBV6-1 to TRBJ2-3, with D unclear. This CDR3 comprises 13 residues. Deletions cut 6 bases from V and 0 bases from J, with 7 bases between. CDR1 is MNHNS and CDR2 is SASEGT in the germline V gene. This chain's CDR3 is CASSWSSTDTQYF. CDR3 DNA sequence: TGTGCCAGCAGCTGGTCTAGCACAGATACGCAGTATTTT.

This clonotype was picked up a small number of times. The chain combines TRBV28 with TRBJ2-2; TRBD1 or TRBD2 may be the D gene (5 bases each). V was clipped by 10 bases and J by 8 bases, with 20 bases between them. The CDR3 has 14 residues. Germline V CDR1 and CDR2: MDHEN, SYDVKM. The CDR3 here is CATETGTSEGELFF. The CDR3 DNA sequence: TGTGCCACCGAGACCGGGACCTCTGAGGGGGAGCTGTTTTTT.

This chain joins TRBV2 and TRBJ1-1; D may be TRBD1 (5 bases). V was clipped by 2 bases and J by 5 bases, with 9 bases between them. Germline V gene sequence: CDR1 SNHLY, CDR2 FYNNEI. The CDR3 covers 13 residues. The CDR3 loop is CASSEQGETEAFF. The CDR3 DNA reads as TGTGCCAGCAGTGAACAGGGCGAAACTGAAGCTTTCTTT.

As to this clonotype: Relative to the germline gene, one junction end is altered; a read error may explain this. The chain employs TRBV28 and TRBJ1-2; perhaps TRBD1 as D (5 bases). Germline CDR1 reads MDHEN; CDR2 reads SYDVKM. The CDR3 has 14 residues. The CDR3 DNA reads as TGTGCCAGCGGATCCGGGACGGCCATCTATGGCTGCACCTTC. Translating it yields CASGSGTAIYGCTF.

Ten or more counts support this clonotype. The chain recombines TRBV12-3 or TRBV12-4 with TRBJ2-5; D unresolved. Between the trimmed V and J ends, which lost 5 bases and 2 bases, there was a span of 9 bases. This CDR3 region has 13 residues. In DNA, the CDR3 is TGTGCCAGCAGTCCTGTGGTGCAAGAGACCCAGTACTTC. It codes for CASSPVVQETQYF.

This clonotype was seen ten or more times. The chain joins TRBV12-3 or TRBV12-4 to TRBJ2-7; D gene unclear. Trimming pared 3 bases from V and 0 bases from J, leaving 6 bases between. This CDR3 is built from 13 residues. CDR3 nucleotide sequence: TGTGCCAGCAGTTTTGGGCCCTCCTACGAGCAGTACTTC. As protein: CASSFGPSYEQYF.

This clonotype has at least ten counts. The chain couples TRBV6-6 to TRBJ2-3, with TRBD2 identical over 9 bases. V lost 1 base and J lost 4; bases outside the gene matches: 6. Germline V gene lookup returns CDR1 MNHNY and CDR2 SVGAGI (reference sequence). This CDR3 comprises 16 residues. CDR3 in amino acids: CASSYLAGVSADTQYF. CDR3 DNA sequence: TGTGCCAGCAGTTACTTAGCGGGAGTTAGTGCAGATACGCAGTATTTT.

In DNA, the CDR3 is TGTGCCAGCAGCCTAGAGGGTTTCGACTACACCTTC. Protein sequence: CASSLEGFDYTF. The V call is TRBV9, the J call TRBJ1-2; D ambiguous. The V gene's germline CDR1 is SGDLS and CDR2 YYNGEE. The length of the CDR3 is 12 residues. Trimming stripped 4 bases from V and 10 bases from J, with 14 bases between.

Ten or more counts support this clonotype. The CDR3 region has the DNA TGTGCCAGCTCACCTAGACTAGCGGGGGCTAACACAGATACGCAGTATTTT. Its protein is CASSPRLAGANTDTQYF. J is TRBJ2-3 and V is TRBV18, with TRBD2 identical over 12 bases. CDR3 length equals 17 residues. V shed 3 bases, J shed 2 bases, and the junction held 6 bases outside the gene matches. CDR1 and CDR2 (germline): KGHSH, LQKENI. Combining the CDR3 with reference TRBV18 and TRBJ2-3 gives the whole variable domain NAGVMQNPRHLVRRRGQEARLRCSPMKGHSHVYWYRQLPEEGLKFMVYLQKENIIDESGMPKERFSAEFPKEGPSILRIQQVVRGDSAAYFCASSPRLAGANTDTQYFGPGTRLTVL.